The 19 T cell receptor beta chains listed next were all sequenced from one sample in a study of T cells in Graves' hyperthyroidism and ophthalmopathy. The CDR3 regions of TCR beta were amplified from RNA transcripts. RT-PCR in the first round (using the HTBI primer set) targeted the TCR CDR3. MiXCR, run by TCRdb on the multiplex PCR reads, gives a single entry per CDR3 protein. The table includes hundreds of thousands of distinct CDR3 sequences, roughly 20% detected once. The sequencing sample was made of blood. These receptors originate from a woman in her fifties or sixties with Graves' hyperthyroidism that later progressed to Graves' ophthalmopathy.

This clonotype was observed many times. V and J are TRBV7-2 and TRBJ2-2, with 8 nucleotides matching TRBD1. The J segment lost 10 bases and the V segment lost 5 bases, leaving 9 bases of the junction unmatched. The CDR3 sequence is 14 residues long. Germline V gene data show CDR1 as SGHTA and CDR2 as FQGNSA. The CDR3 loop reads CASSPRTGQAELFF. In DNA form, the CDR3 reads TGTGCCAGCAGCCCGAGGACAGGGCAGGCGGAGCTGTTTTTT.

CDR3 sequence: CASSQGWQKLFF. CDR3 in DNA: TGTGCCAGCAGCCAAGGTTGGCAAAAACTGTTTTTT. The chain employs TRBV14 and TRBJ1-4; D is uncertain. The CDR3 has 12 amino acids. V lost 1 base to trimming and J lost 9 bases, with 6 bases between them. Germline CDR1 is SGHDN and CDR2 is FVKESK.

A few counts support this clonotype. The chain uses TRBV12-5 and TRBJ1-2; no clear D gene. The CDR3 length is 16 residues. Germline CDR1 reads LGHNT; CDR2 reads FRNRAP. V lost 2 bases and J 2 bases, leaving 15 bases between the germline ends. The CDR3 sequence: CASGLPRYLPNYGYTF. CDR3 bases: TGTGCTAGTGGTTTGCCAAGGTACTTACCGAACTATGGCTACACCTTC.

This clonotype was seen a handful of times. V is TRBV19 and J is TRBJ1-1; D is possibly TRBD1 (5 bases). V lost 5 bases and J 8 bases, leaving 12 bases between the germline ends. The CDR3 runs to 12 residues. Germline values: CDR1 LNHDA, CDR2 SQIVND (reference sequence). The DNA of the CDR3 is TGTGCCAGTAGTTTCAGGGAAGAGGAAGCTTTCTTT. It encodes CASSFREEEAFF. The full variable domain, its missing parts supplied by reference TRBV19 and TRBJ1-1, is DGGITQSPKYLFRKEGQNVTLSCEQNLNHDAMYWYRQDPGQGLRLIYYSQIVNDFQKGDIAEGYSVSREKKESFPLTVTSAQKNPTAFYLCASSFREEEAFFGQGTRLTVV.

This clonotype was recorded at least ten times. This rearrangement joins TRBV6-1 to TRBJ2-7; 11 bases align to TRBD2. V shed 7 bases, J shed 3 bases, and the junction held 8 bases outside the gene matches. CDR3 length: 15 amino acids. Germline V gene data show CDR1 as MNHNS and CDR2 as SASEGT. CDR3 in DNA: TGTGCCAGCACCATACTAGCGGGGGCCCTCTACGAGCAGTACTTC. It yields the protein CASTILAGALYEQYF.

This clonotype came up many times. This chain connects TRBV11-1 to TRBJ2-1, with D perhaps matching TRBD1 (6 bases). The length of the CDR3 is 17 residues. Trimming removed 5 bases at V and 8 bases at J, with 25 bases between. In germline, CDR1 is SGHAT, CDR2 FQDESV (reference sequence). CDR3 coding DNA: TGTGCCAGCAGCAAACTCCATGACAGGTTGGGCGCCGATGAGCAGTTCTTC. Protein product: CASSKLHDRLGADEQFF.

This clonotype was observed a few times. The genes are TRBV6-5 and TRBJ1-4; no clear D. V was clipped by 2 bases and J by 6 bases, with 7 bases between them. This CDR3 is built from 13 residues. Germline-derived CDR1 and CDR2 are MNHEY and SVGAGI. CDR3 nucleotide sequence: TGTGCCAGCAGTTACAAGCCAGATGAAAAACTGTTTTTT. This translates into CASSYKPDEKLFF.

This clonotype was recorded at least ten times. J is TRBJ1-2 and V is TRBV30; TRBD1 is a possible D gene (5 bases). The length of the CDR3 is 14 residues. Germline V lookup: CDR1 GTSNPN, CDR2 SVGIG (reference sequence). Trimming took off 7 bases at V and 2 bases at J, with 17 bases between the two ends. The DNA of the CDR3 is TGTGCCTCCCCTCCGGGACCGGGAAACTATGGCTACACCTTC. It encodes CASPPGPGNYGYTF.

This chain links TRBV12-3 or TRBV12-4 with TRBJ1-3, with 8 bases aligning to TRBD1. The V and J ends lost 4 bases and 4 bases, in that order; junction bases with no gene match: 6. The CDR3 loop spans 15 amino acids. This CDR3 is CASSYSWTGGNTIYF. The DNA of the CDR3 is TGTGCCAGCAGTTACTCTTGGACAGGGGGAAACACCATATATTTT.

This clonotype was seen a few times. The chain links TRBV4-1 to TRBJ1-1, with D hard to call. The germline V and J ends were trimmed by 1 base and 9 bases, with 6 bases remaining between them. Germline V gene sequence: CDR1 MGHRA, CDR2 YSYEKL. The CDR3 is 11 residues long. In DNA, the CDR3 is TGCGCCAGCAGCCAAGGTGATCAAGCTTTCTTT. Translating it yields CASSQGDQAFF.

V is TRBV27 and J is TRBJ1-1; possible D gene TRBD1, 5 bases. Germline CDR1 is MNHEY and CDR2 is SMNVEV (reference sequence). The CDR3 has 14 amino acids. Trimming took off 4 bases at V and 2 bases at J, with 11 bases between the two ends. The chain's CDR3 is CASSWAGHNTEAFF. The CDR3 coding sequence is TGTGCCAGCAGTTGGGCGGGGCATAACACTGAAGCTTTCTTT.

This chain links TRBV20-1 with TRBJ2-1, with 12 bases fitting TRBD2. The V gene end was trimmed by 0 bases and the J gene end by 8 bases; junction bases not matched to a gene: 8. The CDR3 has 16 residues. Germline V gene sequence: CDR1 DFQATT, CDR2 SNEGSKA (reference sequence). CDR3 coding DNA: TGCAGTGCTAGAGATCCACTAGCGGGGGGCCGGGATGAGCAGTTCTTC. Protein sequence: CSARDPLAGGRDEQFF.

This clonotype was observed many times. This chain connects TRBV2 to TRBJ2-1; TRBD1 matches at 10 bases. The ends lost 4 bases at V and 3 bases at J; junction bases unmatched: 3. The CDR3 runs 15 residues. Per germline, CDR1 SNHLY and CDR2 FYNNEI. CDR3 sequence (DNA): TGTGCCAGCAGTGCGGGGACAGGGGTCTACAATGAGCAGTTCTTC. Encoded protein: CASSAGTGVYNEQFF.

The rearrangement joins TRBV6-2 or TRBV6-3 to TRBJ2-5; D uncertain. In germline, CDR1 is MNHEY, CDR2 SVGEGT. V shed 2 bases and J shed 6 bases, with 13 bases lying between them. The CDR3 is made up of 14 amino acids. CDR3 sequence reads: CASSYRTPVKTQYF. The CDR3, as DNA: TGTGCCAGCAGTTACAGAACCCCCGTTAAGACCCAGTACTTC.

The chain employs TRBV6-2 or TRBV6-3 and TRBJ1-2; D uncertain. This CDR3 comprises 16 residues. Germline loops: CDR1 MNHEY, CDR2 SVGEGT. V lost 5 bases and J lost 3, with 19 bases in between. In nucleotides, the CDR3 is TGTGCCAGCAGTGAGTCGACGTTAGCGAGCTACTATGGCTACACCTTC. This translates into CASSESTLASYYGYTF.

This clonotype appeared a few times. The gene calls are TRBV19 and TRBJ2-2; D might be TRBD1 or TRBD2, each matching 5 bases. V lost 8 bases to trimming and J lost 13 bases, with 23 bases between them. The CDR3 length is 14 residues. Germline V gene sequence: CDR1 LNHDA, CDR2 SQIVND (reference sequence). In nucleotides, the CDR3 is TGTGCCAGTGGAATCCCGGGACCCCCCCAGCGGCTGTTTTTT. Protein product: CASGIPGPPQRLFF.

This clonotype was observed at least ten times. The chain joins TRBV6-1 to TRBJ1-1; no definite D call. The CDR3 runs to 11 residues. The V end lost 6 bases, the J end lost 5 bases, and 7 bases lay between the germline ends. Germline loops: CDR1 MNHNS, CDR2 SASEGT. The CDR3 DNA reads TGTGCCAGCAGGGAAAGGACTGAAGCTTTCTTT. Translating it yields CASRERTEAFF.

The chain combines TRBV4-1 with TRBJ2-5; D not certain. The CDR3 has 15 residues. The V gene lost 0 bases and the J gene lost 1 base, with 9 bases spanning the gap. CDR1 is MGHRA and CDR2 is YSYEKL in the germline V gene. The CDR3 sequence: CASSQDNRIQETQYF. CDR3 bases: TGCGCCAGCAGCCAAGATAATCGGATCCAAGAGACCCAGTACTTC.

This clonotype has more than one count but fewer than ten. The chain has TRBV20-1 and TRBJ2-1; D ambiguous. The CDR3 sequence is 11 residues long. CDR1 is DFQATT and CDR2 is SNEGSKA in the germline V gene (reference sequence). Trimming shortened V by 3 bases and J by 4 bases, and 4 bases separated the two germline ends. The CDR3 sequence: CSASGYNEQFF. The DNA for the CDR3 is TGCAGTGCTAGCGGATACAATGAGCAGTTCTTC.